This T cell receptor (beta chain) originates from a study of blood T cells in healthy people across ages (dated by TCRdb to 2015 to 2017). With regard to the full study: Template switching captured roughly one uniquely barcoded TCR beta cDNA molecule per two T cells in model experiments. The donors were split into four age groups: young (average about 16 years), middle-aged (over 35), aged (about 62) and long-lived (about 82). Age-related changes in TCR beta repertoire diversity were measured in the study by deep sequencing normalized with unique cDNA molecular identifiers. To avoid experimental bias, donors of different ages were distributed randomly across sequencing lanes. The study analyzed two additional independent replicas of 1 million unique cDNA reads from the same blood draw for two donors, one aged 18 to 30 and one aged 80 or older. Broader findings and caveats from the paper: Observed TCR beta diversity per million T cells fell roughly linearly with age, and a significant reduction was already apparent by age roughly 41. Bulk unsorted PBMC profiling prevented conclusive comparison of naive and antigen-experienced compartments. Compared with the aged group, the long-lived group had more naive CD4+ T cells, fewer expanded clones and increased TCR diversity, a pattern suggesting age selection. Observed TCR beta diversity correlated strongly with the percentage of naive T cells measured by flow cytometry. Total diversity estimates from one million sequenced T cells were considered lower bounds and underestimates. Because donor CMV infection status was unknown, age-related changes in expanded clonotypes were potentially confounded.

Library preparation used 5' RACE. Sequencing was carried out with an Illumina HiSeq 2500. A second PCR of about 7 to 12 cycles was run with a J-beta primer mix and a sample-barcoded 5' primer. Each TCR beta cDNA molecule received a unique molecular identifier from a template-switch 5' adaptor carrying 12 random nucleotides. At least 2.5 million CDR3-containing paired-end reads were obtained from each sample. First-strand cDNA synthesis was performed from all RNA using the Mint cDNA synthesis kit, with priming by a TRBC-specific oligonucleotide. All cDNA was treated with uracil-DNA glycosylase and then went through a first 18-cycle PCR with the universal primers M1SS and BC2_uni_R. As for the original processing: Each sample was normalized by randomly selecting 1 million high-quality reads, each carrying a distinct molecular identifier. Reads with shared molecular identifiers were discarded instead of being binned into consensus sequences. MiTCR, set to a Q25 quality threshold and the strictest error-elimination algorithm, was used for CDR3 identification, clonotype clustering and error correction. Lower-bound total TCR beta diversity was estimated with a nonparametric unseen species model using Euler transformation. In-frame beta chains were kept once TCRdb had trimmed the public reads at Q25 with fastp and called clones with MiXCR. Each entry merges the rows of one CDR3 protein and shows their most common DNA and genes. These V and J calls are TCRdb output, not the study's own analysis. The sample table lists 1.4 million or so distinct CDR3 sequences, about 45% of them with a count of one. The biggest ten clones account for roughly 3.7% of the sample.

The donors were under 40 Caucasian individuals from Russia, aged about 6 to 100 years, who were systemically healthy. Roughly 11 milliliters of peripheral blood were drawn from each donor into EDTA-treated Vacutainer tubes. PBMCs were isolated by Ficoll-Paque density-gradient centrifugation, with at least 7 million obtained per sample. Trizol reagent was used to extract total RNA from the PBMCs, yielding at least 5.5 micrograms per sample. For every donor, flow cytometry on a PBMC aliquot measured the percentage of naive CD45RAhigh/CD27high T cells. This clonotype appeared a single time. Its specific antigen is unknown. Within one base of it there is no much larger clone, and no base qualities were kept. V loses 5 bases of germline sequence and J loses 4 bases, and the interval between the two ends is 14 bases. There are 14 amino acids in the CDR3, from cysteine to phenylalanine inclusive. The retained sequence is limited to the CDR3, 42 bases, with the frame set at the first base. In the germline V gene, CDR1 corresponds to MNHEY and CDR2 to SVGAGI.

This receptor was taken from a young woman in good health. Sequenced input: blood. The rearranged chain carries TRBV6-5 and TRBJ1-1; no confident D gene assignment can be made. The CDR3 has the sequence CASSPGRPSTEAFF. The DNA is TGTGCCAGCAGTCCGGGGAGGCCCAGCACTGAAGCTTTCTTT.